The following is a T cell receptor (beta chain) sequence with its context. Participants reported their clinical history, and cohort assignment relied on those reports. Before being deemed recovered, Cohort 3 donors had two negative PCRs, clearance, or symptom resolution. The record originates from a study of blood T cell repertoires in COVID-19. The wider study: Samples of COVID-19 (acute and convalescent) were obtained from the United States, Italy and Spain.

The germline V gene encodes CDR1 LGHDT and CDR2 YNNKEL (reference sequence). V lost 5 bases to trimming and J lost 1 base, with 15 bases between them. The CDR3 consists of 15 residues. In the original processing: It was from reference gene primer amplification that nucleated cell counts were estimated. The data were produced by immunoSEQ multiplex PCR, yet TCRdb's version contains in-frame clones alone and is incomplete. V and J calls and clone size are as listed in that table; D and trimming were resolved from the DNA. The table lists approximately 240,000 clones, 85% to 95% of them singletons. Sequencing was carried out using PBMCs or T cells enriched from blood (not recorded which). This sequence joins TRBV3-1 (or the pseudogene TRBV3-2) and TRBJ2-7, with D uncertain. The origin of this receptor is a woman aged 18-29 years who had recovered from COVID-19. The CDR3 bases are TGTGCCAGCAGCTATGCGGTTACTACATCCTACGAGCAGTACTTC. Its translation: CASSYAVTTSYEQYF.